These T cell receptor beta chains were read from a single sample in a study of cytomegalovirus exposure and HLA in healthy donors. Assay: immunoSEQ multiplex PCR; the TCRdb copy retains only in-frame clones and omits some. The sample includes approximately 93,000 clones, 55% to 70% of them seen just once. The sequenced sample consisted of PBMCs. These receptor sequences come from a boy between 10 and 17 years old in good health and CMV-seropositive. The CDR3 runs from the conserved cysteine through the conserved F or W. D genes are given only for firm matches. Only part of the rows carry a size: once, few, many, or a class if the clone is expanded.

J | D | V | size | DNA | CDR3
TRBJ2-3 | NA | TRBV7-9 | few | TGTGCCAGCAGCTTACAAAATGCCAGGGGATTTTTTAGCACAGATACGCAGTATTTT | CASSLQNARGFFSTDTQYF
TRBJ1-1 | TRBD1 | TRBV5-8 | NA | TGTGCCAGCAGCCGACAGGGGGCTGGCACTGAAGCTTTCTTT | CASSRQGAGTEAFF
TRBJ2-7 | TRBD1 | TRBV4-1 | NA | TGCGCCAGCAGACACTCCGGGGACAGGGGGCACGAGCAGTACTTC | CASRHSGDRGHEQYF
TRBJ1-2 | TRBD1 | TRBV30 | NA | TGTGCCTGGGCGACAGGGGGACGTGGCTACACCTTC | CAWATGGRGYTF
TRBJ2-4 | NA | TRBV11-1 | NA | TGTGCCAGCAGCTTAGGGAGAGAACACATTCAGTACTTC | CASSLGREHIQYF
TRBJ2-1 | TRBD1 | TRBV25-1 | NA | TGTGCCAGCAGTGGGGCAGGGGGCCGGAATGAGCAGTTCTTC | CASSGAGGRNEQFF
TRBJ1-6 | TRBD1 | TRBV5-3 | NA | TGTGCCAGAAGCAGGCGGGTGACAGGGGATTCAGCTCCTATTAATTCACCCCTCCACTTT | CARSRRVTGDSAPINSPLHF
TRBJ2-7 | NA | TRBV6-5 | few | TGTGCCAGCAGTTCCCCCAGGGTTGGTGTAAACGAGCAGTACTTC | CASSSPRVGVNEQYF
TRBJ2-7 | TRBD2 | TRBV6-1 | NA | TGTGCCAGCAGTGATGGGGGGGGCTACGAGCAGTACTTC | CASSDGGGYEQYF
TRBJ2-2 | TRBD1 | TRBV19 | once | TGTGCCAGTATTAACCCGAAGGGACAGGGGAATCCTAACACCGGGGAGCTGTTTTTT | CASINPKGQGNPNTGELFF
TRBJ2-7 | NA | TRBV28 | NA | TGTGCCAGCAGACACGCCGGGACACCCTCCTACGAGCAGTACTTC | CASRHAGTPSYEQYF
TRBJ2-1 | NA | TRBV19 | NA | TGTGCCAGTGGTGGGAGGTCTCCCTCCTCCTACAATGGGCAGTTCTTC | CASGGRSPSSYNGQFF
TRBJ1-6 | NA | TRBV5-1 | once | TGCGCCAGCAGCTTGGGGGCAGGGAGGGGTTCACCCCTCCACTTT | CASSLGAGRGSPLHF
TRBJ2-7 | NA | TRBV4-1 | NA | TGCGCCAGCAGCCCGCGGGACAGTTTCTACGAGCAGTACTTC | CASSPRDSFYEQYF
TRBJ2-3 | NA | TRBV25-1 | NA | TGTGCCAGCTATCAAGCCTGGGACATGAGCACAGATACGCAGTATTTT | CASYQAWDMSTDTQYF
TRBJ2-7 | TRBD2 | TRBV27 | NA | TGTGCCAGCAGTTCCGAAACCGTAACTAGCGGGAGAACCTACGAGCAGTACTTC | CASSSETVTSGRTYEQYF
TRBJ2-4 | NA | TRBV19 | NA | TGTGCCAGTGGAGCTAGAGAAAACATTCAGTACTTC | CASGARENIQYF
TRBJ1-1 | NA | TRBV12-5 | few | TGTGCTACACACGGGAGGACTGAAGCTTTCTTT | CATHGRTEAFF
TRBJ2-3 | TRBD2 | TRBV5-1 | NA | TGCGCCAGCAGCTTACCGGGACTAGCGGGAGGCACAGATACGCAGTATTTT | CASSLPGLAGGTDTQYF
TRBJ1-1 | NA | TRBV6-5 | NA | TGTGCCAGCAGTTACTCCGGGGGTATGAACACTGAAGCTTTCTTT | CASSYSGGMNTEAFF
TRBJ1-3 | NA | TRBV30 | NA | TGTGCCTGGAAACCAGGGTATTCGTCCGTCACCATATATTTT | CAWKPGYSSVTIYF